The clone carrying this TCR beta chain was detected only a few times. Its antigen is still unknown. Germline lookup yields CDR1 LNHDA and CDR2 SQIVND (reference sequence). The CDR3 extends over 15 amino acids. V was cut by 1 base and J by 5 bases, with 14 bases left in between. The data derive from a study of T cells after yellow fever vaccination. Looking at the study overall: Low-cell-number fractions were prepared with SMART-Seq v4 Ultra Low Input. Study results and limitations: Though weaker, the secondary response peaked faster, on day 5 versus 15. From the bulk population, abundant clonotypes could contaminate and appear within FACS-sorted repertoires. Some clonotypes were seen in both the CD4 and the CD8 compartments. These made up a small share and likely arose from convergent recombination.

Via MiXCR, TCRdb re-called the 5' RACE reads, giving one row per CDR3 protein. This sample has some 340,000 distinct CDR3 sequences, with 4.1% found just once. The sequenced sample was PBMCs, obtained 5 days after the yellow fever booster vaccination. The sequence was obtained from a man between 18 and 29 years old who received the YFV17D yellow fever vaccine. The chain recombines TRBV19 with TRBJ1-1; D is unclear. CDR3 nucleotide sequence: TGTGCCAGTAGTATAGTCGAGGGCAGGATAACTGAAGCTTTCTTT. This sequence encodes CASSIVEGRITEAFF.